Reported below is one T cell receptor beta chain. Every isolated RNA sample was fully reverse transcribed, so sequencing captured expressed TCRB transcripts. Only in-frame clones appear in the TCRdb table, and some are missing; sequencing was by immunoSEQ multiplex PCR. The sample has approximately 300,000 clones, approximately 11% seen once. CDR3 length: 16 amino acids. CDR1 SEHNR and CDR2 FQNEAQ come from the germline V gene (reference sequence). Trimming at V came to 3 bases and at J to 0 bases, leaving 2 bases not matched to a gene. CD4+ cells of the naive, central memory, regulatory and stem cell-like memory types were sorted via CD45RO/CCR7/CD25/CD127/CD95/CD27. This sample stems from a study of beta chain features in type 1 diabetes.

This receptor was identified in a woman in her 30s in good health. Specimen: naive CD4+ T cells from blood. V gene TRBV7-9 combines with J gene TRBJ1-3, with 10 nucleotides matching TRBD1. The CDR3 here is CASSFWTGGSGNTIYF. The CDR3 DNA sequence: TGTGCCAGCAGCTTCTGGACAGGGGGCTCTGGAAACACCATATATTTT.